These 12 T cell receptor beta chains share one sample of origin, sequenced in a study of shared clonotypes between healthy human individuals. Sequencing used immunoSEQ multiplex PCR; TCRdb keeps in-frame clones, though not all of them. The data contain around 1 million clones, 70% to 85% of them seen just once; the ten biggest clones take up around 1.4%. The sequenced sample was memory CD4+ T cells sorted from blood. Subset noted: CD45RA-negative fraction. The source of these receptors is a man younger than 30 in good health.

This sequence joins TRBV10-2 and TRBJ2-7; the D is unclear. This CDR3 is 12 amino acids long. Trimming took 3 bases from V and 2 from J, leaving 5 bases between them. Germline loops: CDR1 WSHSY, CDR2 SAAADI. The CDR3 region has the DNA TGCGCCAGCAGTGACAGGACCTACGAGCAGTACTTC. Translation: CASSDRTYEQYF.

The rearrangement uses TRBV29-1 and TRBJ2-7, with D possibly TRBD2 on 6 matching bases. The V and J ends lost 5 bases and 0 bases respectively, with 20 bases between them. This CDR3 spans 16 amino acids. In germline, CDR1 is SQVTM, CDR2 ANQGSEA. CDR3 region: CSVYPTSRGSSYEQYF. As DNA, the CDR3 is TGCAGCGTTTATCCGACTAGTCGAGGCAGCTCCTACGAGCAGTACTTC.

The CDR3 reads CASGGDSLGGYTF. The CDR3 DNA follows: TGTGCCAGCGGAGGGGATTCCCTAGGCGGCTACACCTTC. V usage is TRBV2 and J usage is TRBJ1-2; weak D call: TRBD1 (5 bases). Trimming removed 8 bases at V and 8 bases at J, with 18 bases between. The CDR3 is 13 amino acids. The germline CDR1 and CDR2 sequences are SNHLY and FYNNEI.

V and J are TRBV20-1 and TRBJ2-5; D tentatively reads TRBD1 or TRBD2 (5 bases each). The V gene's germline CDR1 is DFQATT and CDR2 SNEGSKA (reference sequence). The CDR3 consists of 11 residues. V was trimmed by 4 bases and J by 5 bases, leaving 8 bases between them. The CDR3 sequence: CSAIREETQYF. The CDR3 region has the DNA TGCAGTGCTATCAGGGAGGAGACCCAGTACTTC.

This chain uses TRBV9 with TRBJ1-6, with TRBD1 matching 8 bases. With V trimmed by 4 bases and J by 11 bases, 14 bases remained unmatched. The CDR3 contains 16 residues. Germline CDR1 is SGDLS and CDR2 is YYNGEE. The CDR3 protein is CASSKGDRRGIPPLHF. CDR3 bases: TGTGCCAGCAGCAAGGGGGACAGGCGAGGTATTCCACCCCTCCACTTT.

Many counts were recorded for this clone. The rearrangement links TRBV18 to TRBJ1-4, with D perhaps matching TRBD1 (5 bases). Trimming cost V 6 bases and J 14 bases, with 19 bases left between them. Germline V gives CDR1 KGHSH, CDR2 LQKENI. The CDR3 totals 13 residues. CDR3 sequence reads: CASSRGTAEPLFF. The CDR3 nucleotides read TGTGCCAGCTCCCGCGGGACGGCAGAACCCCTGTTTTTT.

As regards this clone: A read error may explain this, as a much larger clone is one base away. This sequence joins TRBV7-9 and TRBJ2-1; 7 bases align to TRBD1. This CDR3 region has 15 residues. Germline values: CDR1 SEHNR, CDR2 FQNEAQ (reference sequence). With 1 base clipped from V and 2 bases from J, the junction kept 2 bases outside the gene matches. CDR3 DNA sequence: TGTGCCAGCAGCTTAGGACAGGGAACCTACAATGAGCAGTTCTTC. Translation gives CASSLGQGTYNEQFF.

The V and J genes are TRBV18 and TRBJ1-5; D is possibly TRBD1 (5 bases). CDR3 length: 15 amino acids. The ends were cut back, 4 bases at V and 3 bases at J, with 13 bases in the middle. Germline values: CDR1 KGHSH, CDR2 LQKENI. The CDR3 DNA reads as TGTGCCAGCTCACAGGACGGCAGGGACAATCAGCCCCAGCATTTT. This sequence encodes CASSQDGRDNQPQHF.

The CDR3 DNA reads as TGTGCCAGCAGCCCCACCAATGGGGGAAATGAAAAACTGTTTTTT. Translating it yields CASSPTNGGNEKLFF. J is TRBJ1-4 and V is TRBV28, with a possible D match to TRBD1 (5 bases). The germline V gene has CDR1 MDHEN and CDR2 SYDVKM. The CDR3 is 15 amino acids. Trimming shortened V by 6 bases and J by 5 bases, and 16 bases separated the two germline ends.

This clone was seen once. One base separates it from a far larger clone, so it is likely a read error. This chain links TRBV5-1 with TRBJ2-7; D ambiguous. This CDR3 is built from 11 residues. With 4 bases removed from V and 3 bases from J, the gap between germline ends came to 5 bases. Germline V lookup: CDR1 SGHRS, CDR2 YFSETQ. As DNA, the CDR3 is TGCGCCAGCAGCGACCTCTACGAGCAGTACTTC. This codes for CASSDLYEQYF.

A few counts support this clone. The V gene is TRBV7-3, the J gene TRBJ2-3; 8 bases fit TRBD2. This CDR3 spans 16 amino acids. J was trimmed by 4 bases and V by 4 bases; bases with no gene match: 10. Germline V gene sequence: CDR1 SGHTA, CDR2 FQGTGA. CDR3: CASSSGQRGYPDTQYF. The CDR3 nucleotides read TGTGCCAGCAGCTCAGGGCAGCGGGGGTATCCAGATACGCAGTATTTT.

This chain joins TRBV7-8 and TRBJ1-1; TRBD1 matches at 7 bases. CDR3 length: 13 residues. CDR1 and CDR2 (germline): SGHVS, FQNEAQ. Trimming at V came to 3 bases and at J to 10 bases, leaving 8 bases not matched to a gene. CDR3 nucleotides: TGTGCCAGCAGCTTGGCGGACAGGTTTGGAGCTTTCTTT. It is translated as CASSLADRFGAFF.